These T cell receptor beta chains were read from a single sample in a study of blood T cell repertoires in COVID-19. The repertoire was sequenced with immunoSEQ multiplex PCR; TCRdb's copy has only in-frame clones and lacks some. The profile shows hundreds of thousands of clones, around 83% of them singletons. The source material was peripheral blood. Receptors were obtained from a woman of 80 years or more with acute or convalescent COVID-19. Both conserved end residues are part of each CDR3. A D gene is named only where the DNA matches it firmly. The size field is filled for only some rows; it gives once, few, many or a size class.

clone size: -
V gene: TRBV6-6
J gene: TRBJ1-3
D gene: -
CDR3 protein: CASSNTGSGNTIYF
CDR3 DNA: TGTGCCAGCAGCAATACAGGTTCCGGAAACACCATATATTTT

clone size: -
V gene: TRBV7-8
J gene: TRBJ2-3
D gene: TRBD2
CDR3 protein: CASMGTSGGLGTDTQYF
CDR3 DNA: TGTGCCAGCATGGGGACTAGCGGGGGTCTAGGCACAGATACGCAGTATTTT

clone size: -
V gene: TRBV3-1/TRBV3-2
J gene: TRBJ1-2
D gene: -
CDR3 protein: CASSQSGRYGYTF
CDR3 DNA: TGTGCCAGCAGCCAATCAGGGCGCTATGGCTACACCTTC

clone size: -
V gene: TRBV4-2
J gene: TRBJ1-4
D gene: TRBD1
CDR3 protein: CASRTGTENEKLFF
CDR3 DNA: TGTGCCAGCAGAACCGGGACAGAAAATGAAAAACTGTTTTTT

clone size: -
V gene: TRBV5-6
J gene: TRBJ1-5
D gene: -
CDR3 protein: CASSIQGSQPQHF
CDR3 DNA: TGTGCCAGCAGCATCCAGGGAAGTCAGCCCCAGCATTTT

clone size: -
V gene: TRBV2
J gene: TRBJ2-5
D gene: TRBD2
CDR3 protein: CASRSTSGGETQYF
CDR3 DNA: TGTGCCAGCAGATCGACTAGCGGGGGGGAGACCCAGTACTTC

clone size: -
V gene: TRBV30
J gene: TRBJ1-5
D gene: -
CDR3 protein: CAWSVGGALSNQPQHF
CDR3 DNA: TGTGCCTGGAGTGTAGGGGGGGCACTTAGCAATCAGCCCCAGCATTTT

clone size: -
V gene: TRBV15
J gene: TRBJ1-6
D gene: -
CDR3 protein: CATSRDPGGFGSPLHF
CDR3 DNA: TGTGCCACCAGCAGAGATCCGGGAGGGTTTGGTTCACCCCTCCACTTT

clone size: -
V gene: TRBV5-1
J gene: TRBJ2-7
D gene: -
CDR3 protein: CASSLGGAATYEQYF
CDR3 DNA: TGCGCCAGCAGCTTAGGCGGGGCCGCTACCTACGAGCAGTACTTC

clone size: few
V gene: TRBV5-1
J gene: TRBJ1-3
D gene: -
CDR3 protein: CASSLDDSGNTIYF
CDR3 DNA: TGCGCCAGCAGCTTGGACGACAGTGGAAACACCATATATTTT

clone size: -
V gene: TRBV20-1
J gene: TRBJ2-1
D gene: -
CDR3 protein: CSARDIEQFF
CDR3 DNA: TGCAGTGCTAGAGATATTGAGCAGTTCTTC

clone size: -
V gene: TRBV28
J gene: TRBJ1-6
D gene: TRBD1
CDR3 protein: CASSGGPGTGNNSPLHF
CDR3 DNA: TGTGCCAGCAGTGGGGGACCCGGGACAGGAAATAATTCACCCCTCCACTTT

clone size: -
V gene: TRBV5-1
J gene: TRBJ2-6
D gene: -
CDR3 protein: CASSSSGAGANVLTF
CDR3 DNA: TGCGCCAGCAGCTCTTCAGGGGCTGGGGCCAACGTCCTGACTTTC

clone size: -
V gene: TRBV2
J gene: TRBJ2-2
D gene: -
CDR3 protein: CASRGSPTGELFF
CDR3 DNA: TGTGCCAGCAGAGGGAGTCCGACCGGGGAGCTGTTTTTT

clone size: -
V gene: TRBV28
J gene: TRBJ1-6
D gene: -
CDR3 protein: CASTLGGEANSPLHF
CDR3 DNA: TGTGCCAGCACCCTGGGGGGGGAGGCAAATTCACCCCTCCACTTT

clone size: -
V gene: TRBV6-5
J gene: TRBJ1-3
D gene: -
CDR3 protein: CASSYRGTGNTIYF
CDR3 DNA: TGTGCCAGCAGTTACAGGGGTACTGGAAACACCATATATTTT

clone size: few
V gene: TRBV7-2
J gene: TRBJ1-3
D gene: -
CDR3 protein: CASSLAGRGKANTIYF
CDR3 DNA: TGTGCCAGCAGCTTAGCGGGGAGGGGGAAAGCAAACACCATATATTTT

clone size: -
V gene: TRBV2
J gene: TRBJ2-1
D gene: TRBD1
CDR3 protein: CASSVGGDRRANEQFF
CDR3 DNA: TGTGCCAGCAGTGTCGGAGGGGACAGGCGAGCCAATGAGCAGTTCTTC

clone size: -
V gene: TRBV6-1
J gene: TRBJ1-5
D gene: TRBD1
CDR3 protein: CASSDPTGGLYSNQPQHF
CDR3 DNA: TGTGCCAGCAGTGACCCCACAGGGGGTCTATATAGCAATCAGCCCCAGCATTTT

clone size: -
V gene: TRBV2
J gene: TRBJ1-5
D gene: -
CDR3 protein: CASTKDSSNQPQHF
CDR3 DNA: TGTGCCAGCACCAAGGACAGCTCCAATCAGCCCCAGCATTTT

clone size: -
V gene: TRBV18
J gene: TRBJ2-5
D gene: -
CDR3 protein: CASSPLAAQETQYF
CDR3 DNA: TGTGCCAGCTCACCACTAGCGGCCCAAGAGACCCAGTACTTC

clone size: -
V gene: TRBV6-6
J gene: TRBJ1-6
D gene: -
CDR3 protein: CASSPLNGAGLNSPLHF
CDR3 DNA: TGTGCCAGCAGTCCACTAAATGGGGCAGGCTTGAATTCACCCCTCCACTTT

clone size: -
V gene: TRBV9
J gene: TRBJ2-2
D gene: -
CDR3 protein: CASTKRPNTGELFF
CDR3 DNA: TGTGCCAGCACGAAGAGGCCGAACACCGGGGAGCTGTTTTTT

clone size: -
V gene: TRBV20-1
J gene: TRBJ2-7
D gene: -
CDR3 protein: CSARNTRAEYF
CDR3 DNA: TGCAGTGCTAGAAACACCCGAGCGGAGTACTTC

clone size: -
V gene: TRBV19
J gene: TRBJ1-6
D gene: -
CDR3 protein: CASRPPPRGSPLHF
CDR3 DNA: TGTGCCAGTAGACCTCCCCCCCGGGGGTCACCCCTCCACTTT

clone size: many
V gene: TRBV5-1
J gene: TRBJ2-1
D gene: TRBD1
CDR3 protein: CASSPGQGVYNEQFF
CDR3 DNA: TGCGCCAGCAGCCCGGGACAGGGTGTATACAATGAGCAGTTCTTC

clone size: -
V gene: TRBV28
J gene: TRBJ1-2
D gene: -
CDR3 protein: CASSFRGGANYGYTF
CDR3 DNA: TGTGCCAGCAGTTTTCGTGGGGGCGCTAACTATGGCTACACCTTC

clone size: few
V gene: TRBV28
J gene: TRBJ2-7
D gene: -
CDR3 protein: CASRQLLSYEQYF
CDR3 DNA: TGTGCCAGCCGACAGTTACTTTCCTACGAGCAGTACTTC

clone size: -
V gene: TRBV6-5
J gene: TRBJ1-6
D gene: TRBD1
CDR3 protein: CASNLRGQGDSPLHF
CDR3 DNA: TGTGCCAGCAACTTAAGGGGACAGGGGGATTCACCCCTCCACTTT

clone size: -
V gene: TRBV4-2
J gene: TRBJ2-4
D gene: -
CDR3 protein: CASSQVGVDGENIQYF
CDR3 DNA: TGTGCCAGCAGCCAAGTCGGGGTGGACGGAGAAAACATTCAGTACTTC

clone size: once
V gene: TRBV19
J gene: TRBJ1-6
D gene: -
CDR3 protein: CASSITDNSPLHF
CDR3 DNA: TGTGCCAGTAGTATAACAGATAATTCACCCCTCCACTTT

clone size: -
V gene: TRBV7-9
J gene: TRBJ2-5
D gene: -
CDR3 protein: CASSLEGSQETQYF
CDR3 DNA: TGTGCCAGCAGCTTAGAGGGGTCCCAAGAGACCCAGTACTTC

clone size: -
V gene: TRBV6-5
J gene: TRBJ2-3
D gene: -
CDR3 protein: CASSYSSGGTDTQYF
CDR3 DNA: TGTGCCAGCAGTTACTCGAGTGGTGGCACAGATACGCAGTATTTT

clone size: -
V gene: TRBV24-1
J gene: TRBJ2-5
D gene: -
CDR3 protein: CATSDSGPGLETQYF
CDR3 DNA: TGTGCCACCAGTGATTCCGGCCCGGGTCTGGAGACCCAGTACTTC

clone size: -
V gene: TRBV5-1
J gene: TRBJ2-3
D gene: -
CDR3 protein: CASSLGTGVLPDTQYF
CDR3 DNA: TGCGCCAGCAGCCTCGGGACGGGGGTCCTCCCAGATACGCAGTATTTT

clone size: -
V gene: TRBV6-4
J gene: TRBJ1-1
D gene: -
CDR3 protein: CASSDGAGTEAFF
CDR3 DNA: TGTGCCAGCAGTGACGGGGCCGGAACTGAAGCTTTCTTT

clone size: -
V gene: TRBV6-5
J gene: TRBJ2-2
D gene: TRBD1
CDR3 protein: CASQTGRNTGELFF
CDR3 DNA: TGTGCCAGCCAGACAGGGCGGAACACCGGGGAGCTGTTTTTT

clone size: few
V gene: TRBV28
J gene: TRBJ1-2
D gene: -
CDR3 protein: CASRGNSINYGYTF
CDR3 DNA: TGTGCCAGCAGAGGAAACAGCATTAACTATGGCTACACCTTC

clone size: few
V gene: TRBV11-2
J gene: TRBJ2-7
D gene: TRBD1
CDR3 protein: CASSLQGGVYEQYF
CDR3 DNA: TGTGCCAGCAGCTTGCAAGGGGGCGTTTACGAGCAGTACTTC

clone size: -
V gene: TRBV29-1
J gene: TRBJ1-1
D gene: TRBD1
CDR3 protein: CSVQGATEAFF
CDR3 DNA: TGCAGCGTACAGGGGGCCACTGAAGCTTTCTTT

clone size: -
V gene: TRBV6-6
J gene: TRBJ1-4
D gene: -
CDR3 protein: CASSPVREKLFF
CDR3 DNA: TGTGCCAGCAGTCCCGTACGGGAAAAACTGTTTTTT

clone size: -
V gene: TRBV28
J gene: TRBJ2-5
D gene: TRBD1
CDR3 protein: CASSPPRGLETQYF
CDR3 DNA: TGTGCCAGCAGCCCTCCTAGGGGGCTGGAGACCCAGTACTTC

clone size: -
V gene: TRBV6-5
J gene: TRBJ1-5
D gene: TRBD1
CDR3 protein: CASSFQGGQPQHF
CDR3 DNA: TGTGCCAGCAGTTTCCAGGGGGGTCAGCCCCAGCATTTT

clone size: -
V gene: TRBV28
J gene: TRBJ1-5
D gene: -
CDR3 protein: CASTPLGDLGLEPQHF
CDR3 DNA: TGTGCCAGCACCCCCCTGGGAGATTTGGGGTTGGAGCCCCAGCATTTT

clone size: -
V gene: TRBV2
J gene: TRBJ2-5
D gene: TRBD1
CDR3 protein: CASRGQEFRETQYF
CDR3 DNA: TGTGCCAGCAGGGGACAGGAATTTAGGGAGACCCAGTACTTC

clone size: -
V gene: TRBV5-1
J gene: TRBJ2-4
D gene: -
CDR3 protein: CASSLATGKKAKNIQYF
CDR3 DNA: TGCGCCAGCAGCTTGGCCACAGGGAAGAAGGCCAAAAACATTCAGTACTTC

clone size: -
V gene: TRBV18
J gene: TRBJ1-4
D gene: TRBD1
CDR3 protein: CASTNRGANEKLFF
CDR3 DNA: TGTGCCAGCACAAACAGGGGAGCTAATGAAAAACTGTTTTTT

clone size: -
V gene: TRBV28
J gene: TRBJ2-6
D gene: -
CDR3 protein: CASSLAGQSSGANVLTF
CDR3 DNA: TGTGCCAGCAGTTTAGCAGGACAGAGCTCTGGGGCCAACGTCCTGACTTTC

clone size: once
V gene: TRBV27
J gene: TRBJ1-2
D gene: TRBD1
CDR3 protein: CASSLFMGQGKGDGYTF
CDR3 DNA: TGTGCCAGCAGTTTATTTATGGGACAGGGAAAAGGTGATGGCTACACCTTC

clone size: -
V gene: TRBV6-6
J gene: TRBJ1-1
D gene: TRBD1
CDR3 protein: CASSPTTGASAEAFF
CDR3 DNA: TGTGCCAGCAGTCCAACGACAGGGGCGAGCGCTGAAGCTTTCTTT

clone size: -
V gene: TRBV28
J gene: TRBJ1-1
D gene: -
CDR3 protein: CASSFYPPGLNTEAFF
CDR3 DNA: TGTGCCAGCAGTTTCTACCCGCCAGGGCTGAACACTGAAGCTTTCTTT

clone size: -
V gene: TRBV5-1
J gene: TRBJ1-2
D gene: TRBD1
CDR3 protein: CASDRGDNYGYTF
CDR3 DNA: TGCGCCAGCGACAGGGGCGACAACTATGGCTACACCTTC

clone size: -
V gene: TRBV6-6
J gene: TRBJ1-6
D gene: -
CDR3 protein: CASSSDRNNSPLHF
CDR3 DNA: TGTGCCAGCAGTTCGGACAGAAATAATTCACCCCTCCACTTT

clone size: -
V gene: TRBV5-4
J gene: TRBJ1-3
D gene: -
CDR3 protein: CASSLAGGRGNTIYF
CDR3 DNA: TGTGCCAGCAGCTTGGCAGGAGGGAGGGGAAACACCATATATTTT